Listed here are 25 T cell receptor beta chains from one sample, sequenced in a study of shared T cell receptors in the human thymus. Data came from immunoSEQ multiplex PCR; TCRdb stores just in-frame clones and leaves some out. The repertoire includes some 640,000 clones, more than 70% of them detected once, and over 0.008% sits in the top ten. This sample also appeared in a second study, on human thymus T cells.

The source material was thymocytes. The receptors here all came from a boy younger than two with a congenital heart defect.

The CDR3 protein is CASSQEGKQLAFF. In DNA, the CDR3 is TGTGCCAGCAGCCAAGAAGGAAAACAGTTAGCTTTCTTT. The chain has TRBV14 and TRBJ1-1; the D is unclear. From germline, CDR1 is SGHDN and CDR2 FVKESK. V lost 0 bases and J lost 10, with 12 bases in between. The CDR3 is 13 residues long. The whole variable domain, filled in from reference TRBV14 and TRBJ1-1, reads EAGVTQFPSHSVIEKGQTVTLRCDPISGHDNLYWYRRVMGKEIKFLLHFVKESKQDESGMPNNRFLAERTGGTYSTLKVQPAELEDSGVYFCASSQEGKQLAFFGQGTRLTVV.

The chain couples TRBV7-9 to TRBJ1-2; no clear D. Trimming took off 5 bases at V and 5 bases at J, with 18 bases between the two ends. The V gene's germline CDR1 is SEHNR and CDR2 FQNEAQ (reference sequence). The CDR3 is 15 amino acids. The CDR3 loop reads CASSPHRQDLYGYTF. As DNA, the CDR3 is TGTGCCAGCAGCCCACACCGACAAGACCTTTATGGCTACACCTTC.

The chain carries TRBV4-3 and TRBJ2-7; 16 nucleotides line up with TRBD2. The CDR3 is made up of 15 amino acids. The trim removed 3 bases at V and 7 bases at J, leaving 3 bases unmatched. Germline CDR1 and CDR2: LGHNA and YSLEER. The CDR3 loop reads CASSQGLAGGNEQYF. The CDR3 DNA follows: TGCGCCAGCAGCCAGGGACTAGCGGGGGGGAATGAGCAGTACTTC.

The chain links TRBV25-1 to TRBJ1-1, with 8 bases that match TRBD1. The CDR3 extends over 16 amino acids. Per germline, CDR1 MGHDK and CDR2 SYGVNS. V shed 5 bases, J shed 4 bases, and the junction held 12 bases outside the gene matches. CDR3 sequence: CASSPKDRALGTEAFF. In DNA form, the CDR3 reads TGTGCCAGCAGTCCAAAGGACAGGGCGCTCGGCACTGAAGCTTTCTTT. The full variable domain, its missing parts supplied by reference TRBV25-1 and TRBJ1-1, is EADIYQTPRYLVIGTGKKITLECSQTMGHDKMYWYQQDPGMELHLIHYSYGVNSTEKGDLSSESTVSRIRTEHFPLTLESARPSHTSQYLCASSPKDRALGTEAFFGQGTRLTVV.

In this sample, this clone turned up once. J is TRBJ2-5 and V is TRBV19; 8 bases match TRBD1. J was trimmed by 2 bases and V by 7 bases; bases with no gene match: 3. Germline V CDR1 and CDR2: LNHDA, SQIVND (reference sequence). The CDR3 totals 13 residues. The CDR3 DNA sequence: TGTGCCAGTACGGGACAGGCACAAGAGACCCAGTACTTC. This encodes CASTGQAQETQYF.

The V and J genes are TRBV28 and TRBJ2-7; D uncertain. V dropped 6 bases and J dropped 6 bases, with 15 bases sitting between them. Germline CDR1 MDHEN, CDR2 SYDVKM. This CDR3 has 13 amino acids. In nucleotides, the CDR3 is TGTGCCAGCAGCCCCTTACCCCCGGGCGAGCAGTACTTC. Its protein product is CASSPLPPGEQYF.

The gene calls are TRBV28 and TRBJ1-6, with 10 bases aligning to TRBD1. Germline CDR1 reads MDHEN; CDR2 reads SYDVKM. The junction had 4 bases not matched to a gene; V was cut back by 6 bases and J by 8 bases. CDR3 size: 14 residues. The CDR3 region is CASRGQGVDSPLHF. The CDR3 DNA reads as TGTGCCAGCAGAGGACAGGGGGTAGATTCACCCCTCCACTTT.

The chain is built from TRBV29-1 and TRBJ2-7; TRBD1 is a possible D gene (6 bases). The CDR3 spans 16 residues. V gave up 4 bases and J gave up 4 bases, with 23 bases separating them. CDR1 is SQVTM and CDR2 is ANQGSEA in the germline V gene. Here the CDR3 DNA reads TGCAGCGTTGCAATTAATAGGGACAAGGCGATATACGAGCAGTACTTC. Its translation is CSVAINRDKAIYEQYF.

This chain links TRBV6-1 with TRBJ1-2; no reliable D call. Germline CDR1 reads MNHNS; CDR2 reads SASEGT. V was trimmed by 7 bases and J by 3 bases, leaving 9 bases between them. This CDR3 region has 12 residues. CDR3 amino acids: CASKQADYGYTF. The CDR3 DNA is TGTGCCAGCAAGCAGGCTGACTATGGCTACACCTTC.

The genes are TRBV12-5 and TRBJ2-3; D is perhaps TRBD1 (5 bases). Trimming pared 2 bases from V and 2 bases from J, leaving 8 bases between. CDR1 and CDR2 (germline): LGHNT, FRNRAP. CDR3 length: 14 amino acids. The CDR3 sequence is CASGLLDTTDTQYF. For the CDR3, the DNA is TGTGCTAGTGGTTTGCTGGACACCACAGATACGCAGTATTTT.

V and J are TRBV6-6 and TRBJ2-7; TRBD2 aligns across 7 bases. V shed 2 bases, J shed 8 bases, and the junction held 6 bases outside the gene matches. The CDR3 spans 13 residues. CDR1 is MNHNY and CDR2 is SVGAGI in the germline V gene (reference sequence). CDR3 sequence reads: CASSYGGEGKQYF. The CDR3 coding sequence is TGTGCCAGCAGTTACGGCGGGGAGGGGAAGCAGTACTTC.

In this sample, this clone turned up a few times. CDR3 in amino acids: CASSPLATSYNEQFF. The CDR3 bases are TGCGCCAGCAGCCCCCTAGCGACCTCTTACAATGAGCAGTTCTTC. The V and J genes are TRBV4-3 and TRBJ2-1, with a tentative D call TRBD2 (6 bases). CDR3 length: 15 residues. Trimming took 4 bases from V and 4 from J, leaving 14 bases between them. From germline, CDR1 is LGHNA and CDR2 YSLEER.

The chain links TRBV4-1 to TRBJ1-1; D is perhaps TRBD1 (5 bases). Trimming left V 0 bases short and J 11 bases short, with 16 bases between. The CDR3 totals 14 residues. Per the germline V gene, CDR1 is MGHRA and CDR2 is YSYEKL. In DNA form, the CDR3 reads TGCGCCAGCAGCCAAGATCGAGTTGGCAGGGTGGCTTTCTTT. Its translation is CASSQDRVGRVAFF.

This chain connects TRBV6-5 to TRBJ1-2, with no clear D. The CDR3 has 12 amino acids. The germline gives CDR1 MNHEY, CDR2 SVGAGI. The V gene lost 8 bases and the J gene lost 7 bases, with 14 bases spanning the gap. The CDR3 DNA follows: TGTGCCAGCGTTGGGCAGCAAGGTGGCTACACCTTC. Protein product: CASVGQQGGYTF.

The chain has TRBV5-6 and TRBJ2-2, with 8 bases fitting TRBD2. The V segment lost 0 bases and the J segment 7 bases; nucleotides outside the gene matches: 2. The CDR3 loop spans 14 amino acids. Germline CDR1 is SGHDT and CDR2 is YYEEEE. The CDR3: CASSLVGGGGELFF. As DNA, the CDR3 is TGTGCCAGCAGCTTGGTCGGGGGGGGCGGGGAGCTGTTTTTT.

The chain employs TRBV4-3 and TRBJ1-2; the D is unclear. CDR3 length equals 14 residues. Trimming removed 1 base at V and 4 bases at J, with 10 bases between. Germline lookup yields CDR1 LGHNA and CDR2 YSLEER. CDR3 sequence: CASSQAGLCYGYTF. In nucleotides, the CDR3 is TGCGCCAGCAGCCAAGCCGGGTTGTGCTATGGCTACACCTTC.

This clone was seen more than once but under ten times. The V call is TRBV4-3, the J call TRBJ2-7; no definite D call. The V gene's germline CDR1 is LGHNA and CDR2 YSLEER. CDR3 length: 16 residues. Trimming stripped 3 bases from V and 2 bases from J, with 17 bases between. The CDR3 loop reads CASSHQIDNSAYEQYF. CDR3 DNA: TGCGCCAGCAGCCACCAGATCGACAATTCAGCCTACGAGCAGTACTTC.

This clone was detected only a few times. CDR3 region: CASSILGADTGELFF. The CDR3 nucleotides are TGTGCCAGCAGCATCCTTGGGGCGGACACCGGGGAGCTGTTTTTT. The chain uses TRBV11-2 and TRBJ2-2; D possibly corresponds to TRBD1 (5 bases). Germline V CDR1 and CDR2: SGHAT, FQNNGV. The V end was cut by 5 bases, the J end by 3 bases, with 13 bases between. The CDR3 runs to 15 residues.

V usage is TRBV6-5 and J usage is TRBJ1-4; 9 nucleotides match TRBD1. With 10 bases clipped from V and 5 bases from J, the junction kept 11 bases outside the gene matches. This CDR3 comprises 15 residues. CDR1 and CDR2 from the germline V gene are MNHEY and SVGAGI. The DNA for the CDR3 is TGTGCCACCCACGATAGTGGACAGGGGAATGAAAAACTGTTTTTT. Its protein product is CATHDSGQGNEKLFF.

The V gene is TRBV9, the J gene TRBJ2-1, with D possibly TRBD1 on 6 matching bases. The CDR3 loop spans 14 amino acids. Trimming took 3 bases from V and 5 from J, leaving 12 bases between them. The V gene's germline CDR1 is SGDLS and CDR2 YYNGEE. The CDR3 loop reads CASSGGHGNNEQFF. The CDR3 DNA follows: TGTGCCAGCAGCGGGGGACACGGTAACAATGAGCAGTTCTTC.

As to this clone: The sample contains more than one DNA sequence encoding this CDR3. V is TRBV5-4 and J is TRBJ2-7, with TRBD1 matching 7 bases. The CDR3 covers 14 residues. Germline CDR1 is SGHNT and CDR2 is YYREEE (reference sequence). Trimming took 0 bases from V and 2 from J; bases not matched to a gene: 2. CDR3 bases: TGTGCCAGCAGCTTGGGACAGGGTGCCTACGAGCAGTACTTC. Translating gives CASSLGQGAYEQYF.

This clone came up a few times. The chain joins TRBV7-2 to TRBJ2-2; no clear D gene. The V end was cut by 7 bases, the J end by 5 bases, with 14 bases between. Looked up from germline, CDR1 is SGHTA and CDR2 is FQGNSA. This CDR3 has 14 residues. CDR3 loop: CASTETVVTGELFF. CDR3 DNA sequence: TGTGCCAGCACCGAAACGGTGGTTACCGGGGAGCTGTTTTTT. The full variable domain, with the rest looked up from reference TRBV7-2 and TRBJ2-2, is GAGVSQSPSNKVTEKGKDVELRCDPISGHTALYWYRQSLGQGLEFLIYFQGNSAPDKSGLPSDRFSAERTGGSVSTLTIQRTQQEDSAVYLCASTETVVTGELFFGEGSRLTVL.

This sequence joins TRBV27 and TRBJ1-1, with 10 bases matching TRBD1. Looked up from germline, CDR1 is MNHEY and CDR2 is SMNVEV (reference sequence). The trim removed 5 bases at V and 0 bases at J, leaving 12 bases unmatched. CDR3 length: 18 amino acids. The CDR3 here is CASSPLMTGGLMNTEAFF. As DNA, the CDR3 is TGTGCCAGCAGTCCCCTTATGACAGGGGGCCTCATGAACACTGAAGCTTTCTTT.

J is TRBJ1-4 and V is TRBV4-3; no definite D call. V lost 0 bases and J 7 bases, leaving 15 bases between the germline ends. This CDR3 has 16 amino acids. Germline V lookup: CDR1 LGHNA, CDR2 YSLEER. This CDR3 is CASSQDPAGVFEKLFF. The CDR3 coding sequence is TGCGCCAGCAGCCAAGATCCAGCAGGCGTTTTTGAAAAACTGTTTTTT.

The chain joins TRBV4-3 to TRBJ2-7; TRBD2 aligns across 13 bases. The CDR3 is 19 residues long. From germline, CDR1 is LGHNA and CDR2 YSLEER. The V and J ends lost 0 bases and 0 bases, in that order; junction bases with no gene match: 8. The CDR3 loop is CASSQDMRLAGGSSYEQYF. DNA of the CDR3: TGCGCCAGCAGCCAAGACATGCGACTAGCGGGAGGAAGCTCCTACGAGCAGTACTTC.